This entry lists 16 T cell receptor beta chains sequenced from one sample in a study of T cell responses to AZD1222 COVID-19 vaccine. Clones were sequenced by immunoSEQ multiplex PCR, and TCRdb holds only the in-frame ones, with some missing. The data show under 95,000 clones, 85% to 90% seen once. This sample comprised peripheral blood, obtained 28 days after the second AZD1222 dose. The receptors derive from an adult who received the AZD1222 COVID-19 vaccine.

The rearrangement links TRBV11-2 to TRBJ2-5; the match to TRBD2 covers 10 bases. V lost 4 bases, J lost 4 bases, and 9 bases stayed unmatched. Germline lookup yields CDR1 SGHAT and CDR2 FQNNGV. This CDR3 has 16 residues. The chain's CDR3 is CASSSQAGGKIETQYF. The CDR3 DNA follows: TGTGCCAGCAGCTCCCAAGCGGGGGGGAAGATAGAGACCCAGTACTTC.

This chain uses TRBV6-2 or TRBV6-3 with TRBJ1-1, with 7 positions matching TRBD1. Germline V gives CDR1 MNHEY, CDR2 SVGEGT. The CDR3 has 14 residues. V lost 5 bases, J lost 1 base, and 4 bases stayed unmatched. In DNA, the CDR3 is TGTGCCAGCAGTGGGGGACAGCGGAACACTGAAGCTTTCTTT. It is translated as CASSGGQRNTEAFF.

The chain is built from TRBV5-5 and TRBJ1-1, with D unresolved. Per the germline V gene, CDR1 is SGHKS and CDR2 is YYEKEE (reference sequence). This CDR3 is built from 11 residues. V lost 6 bases to trimming and J lost 0 bases, with 3 bases between them. CDR3 DNA sequence: TGTGCCAGCACAGTGAACACTGAAGCTTTCTTT. Translating gives CASTVNTEAFF.

This clone occurred a few times. The chain is built from TRBV4-1 and TRBJ1-2, with D tentatively TRBD1 (5 bases). The CDR3 is 13 residues long. Trimming stripped 0 bases from V and 8 bases from J, with 10 bases between. The V gene's germline CDR1 is MGHRA and CDR2 YSYEKL. The CDR3 region is CASSQDLTDGYTF. CDR3 DNA sequence: TGCGCCAGCAGCCAAGATTTGACAGACGGCTACACCTTC.

The chain is built from TRBV19 and TRBJ1-5; the D gene is possibly TRBD1 (5 bases). V lost 6 bases to trimming and J lost 3 bases, with 12 bases between them. The germline gives CDR1 LNHDA, CDR2 SQIVND (reference sequence). The CDR3 length is 14 residues. The CDR3 here is CASSLRDVNQPQHF. In nucleotides, the CDR3 is TGTGCCAGTAGCCTGCGGGACGTCAATCAGCCCCAGCATTTT.

The chain joins TRBV5-4 to TRBJ1-2; D ambiguous. Between the trimmed V and J ends, which lost 3 bases and 2 bases, there was a span of 11 bases. Germline CDR1 reads SGHNT; CDR2 reads YYREEE (reference sequence). The CDR3 extends over 14 amino acids. The CDR3 bases are TGTGCCAGCAGCTCCCTAAGCGTAAACTATGGCTACACCTTC. Residues: CASSSLSVNYGYTF.

DNA of the CDR3: TGTGCCAGCTCACCGGACAGGGGCCGCGGGACTGAAGCTTTCTTT. The encoded protein is CASSPDRGRGTEAFF. The chain links TRBV18 to TRBJ1-1; TRBD1 matches at 9 bases. The CDR3 extends over 15 amino acids. V shed 3 bases and J 5 bases; nucleotides not matched to a gene: 7. Germline loops: CDR1 KGHSH, CDR2 LQKENI. Full variable domain (outside the CDR3, taken from reference TRBV18 and TRBJ1-1): NAGVMQNPRHLVRRRGQEARLRCSPMKGHSHVYWYRQLPEEGLKFMVYLQKENIIDESGMPKERFSAEFPKEGPSILRIQQVVRGDSAAYFCASSPDRGRGTEAFFGQGTRLTVV.

CDR3 amino acids: CASTRDPLNSPLHF. For the CDR3, the DNA is TGTGCCAGCACCCGGGACCCGCTTAATTCACCCCTCCACTTT. The chain has TRBV6-5 and TRBJ1-6, with D perhaps matching TRBD1 (5 bases). CDR1 is MNHEY and CDR2 is SVGAGI in the germline V gene. V was cut by 7 bases and J by 6 bases, with 13 bases left in between. The length of the CDR3 is 14 residues.

This chain joins TRBV27 and TRBJ2-1; D not resolved. Germline CDR1 is MNHEY and CDR2 is SMNVEV (reference sequence). The CDR3 consists of 12 residues. Trimming took off 6 bases at V and 7 bases at J, with 10 bases between the two ends. The CDR3 DNA follows: TGTGCCAGCAGCGCGGCCGGGAATGAGCAGTTCTTC. Translating gives CASSAAGNEQFF.

This chain connects TRBV7-9 to TRBJ1-3; 7 bases agree with TRBD1. The CDR3 totals 13 residues. Germline V CDR1 and CDR2: SEHNR, FQNEAQ (reference sequence). Trimming removed 2 bases from V and 8 bases from J; junction bases left unmatched: 3. CDR3 loop: CASSLSGGDTIYF. The CDR3, as DNA: TGTGCCAGCAGCTTATCAGGGGGGGACACCATATATTTT.

The CDR3 spells CASSEQEGIEQFF. The CDR3 nucleotides are TGTGCCAGCAGTGAACAGGAGGGAATTGAGCAGTTCTTC. This chain joins TRBV25-1 and TRBJ2-1, with a possible D match to TRBD2 (6 bases). V was cut by 2 bases and J by 9 bases, with 11 bases left in between. This CDR3 region has 13 residues. The V gene's germline CDR1 is MGHDK and CDR2 SYGVNS.

The J gene is TRBJ1-1, the V gene TRBV5-1; a possible D gene is TRBD1 (5 bases). Trimming removed 6 bases from V and 1 base from J, with 13 bases in between. Germline V gives CDR1 SGHRS, CDR2 YFSETQ. The CDR3 loop spans 14 amino acids. The CDR3 spells CASMSAGPNTEAFF. DNA for the CDR3: TGCGCCAGCATGTCGGCAGGGCCGAACACTGAAGCTTTCTTT.

The chain uses TRBV30 and TRBJ2-7; 8 positions match TRBD1. Per germline, CDR1 GTSNPN and CDR2 SVGIG (reference sequence). J gave up 5 bases and V 0 bases, and 12 bases lay outside the gene matches. The CDR3 covers 16 residues. The CDR3 DNA is TGTGCCTGGAGTGTACGTCCTGACAGGGGCTGGGACGAGCAGTACTTC. It is translated as CAWSVRPDRGWDEQYF. Variable domain in full (rest from reference TRBV30 and TRBJ2-7): SQTIHQWPATLVQPVGSPLSLECTVEGTSNPNLYWYRQAAGRGLQLLFYSVGIGQISSEVPQNLSASRPQDRQFILSSKKLLLSDSGFYLCAWSVRPDRGWDEQYFGPGTRLTVT.

This clone came up a few times. The V and J genes are TRBV9 and TRBJ2-1, with TRBD2 identical over 9 bases. In germline, CDR1 is SGDLS, CDR2 YYNGEE. CDR3 length equals 17 residues. V gave up 0 bases and J gave up 0 bases; unmatched junction bases: 4. The CDR3 DNA reads as TGTGCCAGCAGCGTAGCTAGCGGGGTTAGCTCCTACAATGAGCAGTTCTTC. It codes for CASSVASGVSSYNEQFF. The full variable domain, with the rest looked up from reference TRBV9 and TRBJ2-1, is DSGVTQTPKHLITATGQRVTLRCSPRSGDLSVYWYQQSLDQGLQFLIQYYNGEERAKGNILERFSAQQFPDLHSELNLSSLELGDSALYFCASSVASGVSSYNEQFFGPGTRLTVL.

This chain uses TRBV7-8 with TRBJ2-7; no definite D call. Per the germline V gene, CDR1 is SGHVS and CDR2 is FQNEAQ. The CDR3 covers 12 residues. Trimming pared 5 bases from V and 4 bases from J, leaving 9 bases between. The CDR3 loop reads CASSPQQYEQYF. CDR3 sequence (DNA): TGTGCCAGCAGCCCCCAGCAGTACGAGCAGTACTTC.

The chain has TRBV7-9 and TRBJ1-5; TRBD1 is a possible D gene (5 bases). This CDR3 comprises 14 residues. The V and J ends lost 7 bases and 2 bases respectively, with 12 bases between them. Germline V lookup: CDR1 SEHNR, CDR2 FQNEAQ (reference sequence). In DNA form, the CDR3 reads TGTGCCAGCACTCGGGGGTTAGGCAATCAGCCCCAGCATTTT. Protein product: CASTRGLGNQPQHF.